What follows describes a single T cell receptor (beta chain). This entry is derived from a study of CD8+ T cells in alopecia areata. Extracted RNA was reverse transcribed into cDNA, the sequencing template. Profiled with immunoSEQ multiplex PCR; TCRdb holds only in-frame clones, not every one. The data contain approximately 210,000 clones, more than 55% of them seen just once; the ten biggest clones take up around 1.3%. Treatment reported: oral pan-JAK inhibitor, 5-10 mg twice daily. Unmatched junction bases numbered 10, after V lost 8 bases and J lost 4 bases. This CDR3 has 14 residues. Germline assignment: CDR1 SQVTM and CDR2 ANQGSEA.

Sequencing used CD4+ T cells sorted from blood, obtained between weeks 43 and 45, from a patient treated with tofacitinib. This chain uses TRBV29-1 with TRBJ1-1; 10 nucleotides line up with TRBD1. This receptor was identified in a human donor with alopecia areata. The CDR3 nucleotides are TGCAGCCATGTGCGACAGGGGGCAATCACTGAAGCTTTCTTT. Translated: CSHVRQGAITEAFF.